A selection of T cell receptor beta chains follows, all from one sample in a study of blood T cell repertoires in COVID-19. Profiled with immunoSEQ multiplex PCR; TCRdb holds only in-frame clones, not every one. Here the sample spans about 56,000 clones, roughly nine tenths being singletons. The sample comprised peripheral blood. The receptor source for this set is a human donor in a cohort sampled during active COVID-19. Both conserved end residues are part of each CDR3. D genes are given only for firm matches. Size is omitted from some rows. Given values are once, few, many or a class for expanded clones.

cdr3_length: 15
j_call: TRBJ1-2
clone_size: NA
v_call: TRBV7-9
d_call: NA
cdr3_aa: CASSLDAGVTYGYTF
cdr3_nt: TGTGCCAGCAGCTTAGACGCGGGGGTTACCTATGGCTACACCTTC

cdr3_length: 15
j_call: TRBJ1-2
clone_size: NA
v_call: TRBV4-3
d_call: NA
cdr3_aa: CASSHLAGANYGYTF
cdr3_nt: TGCGCCAGCAGCCACTTGGCAGGGGCTAACTATGGCTACACCTTC

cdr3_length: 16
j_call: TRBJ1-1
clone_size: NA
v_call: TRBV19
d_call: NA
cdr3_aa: CASSIGGVWGNTEAFF
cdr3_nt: TGTGCCAGTAGTATCGGGGGGGTTTGGGGTAACACTGAAGCTTTCTTT

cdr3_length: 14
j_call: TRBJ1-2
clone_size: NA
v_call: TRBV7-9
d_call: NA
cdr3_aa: CASSLAESDYGYTF
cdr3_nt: TGTGCCAGCAGCTTAGCGGAGTCGGACTATGGCTACACCTTC

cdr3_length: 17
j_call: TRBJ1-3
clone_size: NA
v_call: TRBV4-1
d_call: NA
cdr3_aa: CASSPVPGLESGNTIYF
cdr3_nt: TGCGCCAGCAGCCCCGTCCCGGGTCTCGAGAGTGGAAACACCATATATTTT

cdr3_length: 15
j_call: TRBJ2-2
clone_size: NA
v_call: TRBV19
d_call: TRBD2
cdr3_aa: CASSMGGGWTGELFF
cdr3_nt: TGTGCCAGTAGTATGGGCGGGGGTTGGACCGGGGAGCTGTTTTTT

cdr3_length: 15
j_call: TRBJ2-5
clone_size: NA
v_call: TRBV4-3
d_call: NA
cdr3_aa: CASSQGGLHQETQYF
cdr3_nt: TGCGCCAGCAGCCAAGGAGGACTGCACCAAGAGACCCAGTACTTC

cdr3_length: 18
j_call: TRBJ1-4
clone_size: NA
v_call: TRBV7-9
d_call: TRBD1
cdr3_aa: CASSLGTGTGIPNEKLFF
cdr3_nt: TGTGCCAGCAGCTTAGGGACCGGGACAGGGATCCCTAATGAAAAACTGTTTTTT

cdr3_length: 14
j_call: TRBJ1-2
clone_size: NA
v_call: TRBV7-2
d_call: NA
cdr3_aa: CASSLAGREGGYTF
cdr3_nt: TGTGCCAGCAGCTTAGCCGGCAGGGAGGGTGGCTACACCTTC

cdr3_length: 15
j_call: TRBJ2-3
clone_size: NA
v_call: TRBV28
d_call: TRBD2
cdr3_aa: CASSPGGRVADTQYF
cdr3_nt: TGTGCCAGCAGCCCGGGGGGGCGTGTGGCAGATACGCAGTATTTT

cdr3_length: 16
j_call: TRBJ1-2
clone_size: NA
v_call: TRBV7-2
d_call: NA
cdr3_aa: CASSLDSSGGSYGYTF
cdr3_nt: TGTGCCAGCAGCTTAGACTCCTCGGGGGGCTCCTATGGCTACACCTTC

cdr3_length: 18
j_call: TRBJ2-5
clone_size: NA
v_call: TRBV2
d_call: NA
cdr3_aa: CASSEAWGRGATQETQYF
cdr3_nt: TGTGCCAGCAGTGAAGCTTGGGGGAGGGGGGCGACTCAAGAGACCCAGTACTTC

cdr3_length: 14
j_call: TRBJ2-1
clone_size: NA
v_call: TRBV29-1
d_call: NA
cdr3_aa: CSVDTPSSYNEQFF
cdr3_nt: TGCAGCGTTGACACCCCGAGCTCCTACAATGAGCAGTTCTTC

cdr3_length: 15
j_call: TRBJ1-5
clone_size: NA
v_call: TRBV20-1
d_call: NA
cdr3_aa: CSASVQGNPNQPQHF
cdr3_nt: TGCAGTGCTAGTGTCCAGGGGAACCCAAATCAGCCCCAGCATTTT

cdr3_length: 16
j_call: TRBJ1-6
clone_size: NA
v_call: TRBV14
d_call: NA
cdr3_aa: CASSPRLQDMDSPLHF
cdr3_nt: TGTGCCAGCAGCCCTCGATTACAGGATATGGATTCACCCCTCCACTTT

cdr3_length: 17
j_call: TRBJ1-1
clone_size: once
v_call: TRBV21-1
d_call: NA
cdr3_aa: CASSKAGGVGENTEAFF
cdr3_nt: TGTGCCAGCAGCAAAGCTGGCGGGGTCGGGGAGAACACTGAAGCTTTCTTT

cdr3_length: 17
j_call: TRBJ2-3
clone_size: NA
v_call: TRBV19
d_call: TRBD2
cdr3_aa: CASSTPTSGVSTDTQYF
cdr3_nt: TGTGCCAGTAGTACTCCCACTAGCGGGGTTAGCACAGATACGCAGTATTTT

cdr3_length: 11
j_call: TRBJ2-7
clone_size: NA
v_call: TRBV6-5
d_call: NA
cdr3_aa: CASSYRGEQYF
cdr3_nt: TGTGCCAGCAGTTACAGGGGGGAGCAGTACTTC

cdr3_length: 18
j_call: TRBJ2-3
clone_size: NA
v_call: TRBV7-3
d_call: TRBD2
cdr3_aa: CASSPSGGALRRTDTQYF
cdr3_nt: TGTGCCAGCAGCCCGTCCGGGGGGGCGCTCCGTAGGACAGATACGCAGTATTTT

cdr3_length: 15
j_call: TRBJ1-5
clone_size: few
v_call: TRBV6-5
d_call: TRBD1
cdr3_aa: CASSYSQGAPRAQHF
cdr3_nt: TGTGCCAGCAGTTACTCCCAGGGGGCTCCGCGGGCCCAGCATTTT

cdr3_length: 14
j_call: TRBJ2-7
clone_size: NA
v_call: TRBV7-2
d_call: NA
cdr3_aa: CASSLGDSNYEQYF
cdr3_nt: TGTGCCAGCAGCTTAGGAGACAGTAACTACGAGCAGTACTTC

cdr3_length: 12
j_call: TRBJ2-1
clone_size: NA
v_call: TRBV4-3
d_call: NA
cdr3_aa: CASSHVGAEQFF
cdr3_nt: TGCGCCAGCAGCCACGTGGGGGCCGAGCAGTTCTTC

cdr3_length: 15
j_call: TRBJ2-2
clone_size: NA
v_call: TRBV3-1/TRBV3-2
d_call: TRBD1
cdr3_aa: CASSQVRQGAGELFF
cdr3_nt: TGTGCCAGCAGCCAAGTACGACAGGGCGCCGGGGAGCTGTTTTTT

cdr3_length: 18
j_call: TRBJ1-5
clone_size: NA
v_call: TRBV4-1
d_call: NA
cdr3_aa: CASSQVWIGVSHNQPQHF
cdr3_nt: TGCGCCAGCAGCCAAGTCTGGATCGGGGTCAGCCACAATCAGCCCCAGCATTTT

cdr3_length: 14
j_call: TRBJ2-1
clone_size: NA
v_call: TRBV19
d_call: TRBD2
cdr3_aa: CASRLAGSSNEQFF
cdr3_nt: TGTGCCAGTAGGTTAGCGGGGTCGAGCAATGAGCAGTTCTTC

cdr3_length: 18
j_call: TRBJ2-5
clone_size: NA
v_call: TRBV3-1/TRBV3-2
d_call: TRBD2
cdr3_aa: CASSQRLGLAGHQETQYF
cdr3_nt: TGTGCCAGCAGCCAAAGGCTTGGACTAGCGGGGCACCAAGAGACCCAGTACTTC

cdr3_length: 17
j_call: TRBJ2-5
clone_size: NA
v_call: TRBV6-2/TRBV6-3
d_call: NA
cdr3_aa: CASSYGSGLTPLETQYF
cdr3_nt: TGTGCCAGCAGTTACGGGAGCGGACTTACCCCCCTAGAGACCCAGTACTTC

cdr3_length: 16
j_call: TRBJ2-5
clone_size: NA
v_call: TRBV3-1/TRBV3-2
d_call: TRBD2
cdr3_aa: CASSQRFSGGEETQYF
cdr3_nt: TGTGCCAGCAGCCAAAGGTTTAGCGGGGGGGAAGAGACCCAGTACTTC

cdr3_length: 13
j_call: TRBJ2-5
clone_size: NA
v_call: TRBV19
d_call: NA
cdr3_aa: CASSYLHGETQYF
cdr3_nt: TGTGCCAGTTCCTATCTCCACGGGGAGACCCAGTACTTC

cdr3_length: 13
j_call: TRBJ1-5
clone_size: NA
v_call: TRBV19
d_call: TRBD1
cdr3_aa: CASSIGDSQPQHF
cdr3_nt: TGTGCCAGTAGTATAGGGGACAGTCAGCCCCAGCATTTT

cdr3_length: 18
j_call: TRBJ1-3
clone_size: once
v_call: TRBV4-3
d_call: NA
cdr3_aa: CASSQDGAGVGSGNTIYF
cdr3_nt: TGCGCCAGCAGCCAAGATGGAGCGGGAGTGGGCTCTGGAAACACCATATATTTT

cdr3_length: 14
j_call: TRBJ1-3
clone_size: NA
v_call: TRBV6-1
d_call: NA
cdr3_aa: CASSEGYSGNTIYF
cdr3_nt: TGTGCCAGCAGTGAAGGCTACTCTGGAAACACCATATATTTT

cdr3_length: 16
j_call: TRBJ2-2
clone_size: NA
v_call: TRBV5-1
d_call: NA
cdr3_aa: CASSLVVGRGTGELFF
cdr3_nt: TGCGCCAGCAGCTTGGTGGTGGGGCGCGGCACCGGGGAGCTGTTTTTT

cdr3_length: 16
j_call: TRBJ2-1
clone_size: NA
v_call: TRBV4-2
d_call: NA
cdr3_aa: CASSRGSGRNYNEQFF
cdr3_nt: TGTGCCAGCAGCCGAGGGAGCGGGCGGAACTACAATGAGCAGTTCTTC

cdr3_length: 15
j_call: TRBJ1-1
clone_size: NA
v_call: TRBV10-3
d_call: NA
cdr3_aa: CAISNARTGNTEAFF
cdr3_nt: TGTGCCATCAGTAACGCCCGCACAGGGAACACTGAAGCTTTCTTT

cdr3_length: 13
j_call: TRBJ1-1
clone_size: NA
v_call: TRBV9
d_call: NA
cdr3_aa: CASSVLGDTEAFF
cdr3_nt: TGTGCCAGCAGCGTTCTGGGAGACACTGAAGCTTTCTTT

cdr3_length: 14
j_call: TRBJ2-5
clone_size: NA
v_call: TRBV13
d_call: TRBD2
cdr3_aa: CASSGGGGQETQYF
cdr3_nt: TGTGCCAGCTCAGGCGGGGGTGGCCAAGAGACCCAGTACTTC

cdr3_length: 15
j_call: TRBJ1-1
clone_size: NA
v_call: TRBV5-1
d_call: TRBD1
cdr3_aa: CASSLRTGMNTEAFF
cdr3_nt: TGCGCCAGCAGCCTCCGGACAGGTATGAACACTGAAGCTTTCTTT

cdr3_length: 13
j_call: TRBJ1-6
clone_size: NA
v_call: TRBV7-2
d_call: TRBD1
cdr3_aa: CASSPRQGSPLHF
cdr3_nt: TGTGCCAGCAGCCCGAGACAGGGTTCACCCCTCCACTTT

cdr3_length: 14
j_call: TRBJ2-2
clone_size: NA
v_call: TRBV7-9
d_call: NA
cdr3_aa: CASSLGGNTGELFF
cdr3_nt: TGTGCCAGCAGCTTAGGCGGTAACACCGGGGAGCTGTTTTTT

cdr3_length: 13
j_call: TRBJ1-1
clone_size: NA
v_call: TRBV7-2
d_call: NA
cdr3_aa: CASSPDSNTEAFF
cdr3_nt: TGTGCCAGCAGCCCCGACAGTAACACTGAAGCTTTCTTT

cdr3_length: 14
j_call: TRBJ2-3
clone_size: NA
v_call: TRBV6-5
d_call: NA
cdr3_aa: CASSRQVGTDTQYF
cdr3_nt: TGTGCCAGCAGTAGACAGGTTGGCACAGATACGCAGTATTTT

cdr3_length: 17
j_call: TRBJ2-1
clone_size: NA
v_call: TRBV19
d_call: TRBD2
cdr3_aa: CASSIGVLAASYNEQFF
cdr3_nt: TGTGCCAGTAGTATAGGGGTGCTAGCGGCCTCCTACAATGAGCAGTTCTTC

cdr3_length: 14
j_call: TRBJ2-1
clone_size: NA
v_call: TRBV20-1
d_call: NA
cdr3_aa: CSASVWGGRNEQFF
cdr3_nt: TGCAGTGCTAGTGTTTGGGGGGGGCGCAATGAGCAGTTCTTC

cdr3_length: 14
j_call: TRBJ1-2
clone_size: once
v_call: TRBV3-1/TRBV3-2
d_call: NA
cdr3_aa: CASSQDDGVGGYTF
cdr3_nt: TGTGCCAGCAGCCAAGATGACGGGGTAGGTGGCTACACCTTC

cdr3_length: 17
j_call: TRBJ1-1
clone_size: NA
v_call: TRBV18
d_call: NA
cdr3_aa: CASSPFTVDRGNTEAFF
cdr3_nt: TGTGCCAGCTCACCATTCACCGTGGACAGAGGGAACACTGAAGCTTTCTTT

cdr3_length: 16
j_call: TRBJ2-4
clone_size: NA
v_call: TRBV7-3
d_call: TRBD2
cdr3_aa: CASSLQAGGPKNIQYF
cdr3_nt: TGTGCCAGCAGCCTCCAAGCGGGGGGCCCCAAAAACATTCAGTACTTC

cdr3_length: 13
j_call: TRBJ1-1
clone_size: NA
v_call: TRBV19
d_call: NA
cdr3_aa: CASSSGGASEAFF
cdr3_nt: TGTGCCAGTAGTAGCGGGGGGGCCAGTGAAGCTTTCTTT

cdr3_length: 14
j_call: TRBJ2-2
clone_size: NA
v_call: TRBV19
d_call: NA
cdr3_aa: CASSIDRGTGELFF
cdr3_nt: TGTGCCAGTAGTATCGATCGGGGCACCGGGGAGCTGTTTTTT

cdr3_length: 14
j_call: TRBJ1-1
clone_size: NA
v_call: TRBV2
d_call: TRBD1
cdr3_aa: CAKWDRQANTEAFF
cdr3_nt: TGTGCCAAATGGGACAGGCAGGCCAACACTGAAGCTTTCTTT

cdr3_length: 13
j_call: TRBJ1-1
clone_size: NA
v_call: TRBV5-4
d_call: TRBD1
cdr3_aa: CASRGQRNTEAFF
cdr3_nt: TGTGCCAGCAGGGGACAGAGGAACACTGAAGCTTTCTTT

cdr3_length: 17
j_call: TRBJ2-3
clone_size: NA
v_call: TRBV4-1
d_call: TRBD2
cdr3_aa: CASSQEWTSGGTDTQYF
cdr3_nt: TGCGCCAGCAGCCAAGAGTGGACTAGCGGGGGAACAGATACGCAGTATTTT

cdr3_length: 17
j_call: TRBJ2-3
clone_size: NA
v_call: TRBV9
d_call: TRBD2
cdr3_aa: CASSRGRGAGGLGTQYF
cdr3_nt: TGTGCCAGCAGCAGAGGGCGAGGAGCGGGGGGCCTGGGTACGCAGTATTTT

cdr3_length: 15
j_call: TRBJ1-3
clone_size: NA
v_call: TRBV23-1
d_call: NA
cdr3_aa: CASNFPGGGGNTIYF
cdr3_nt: TGCGCCAGCAACTTCCCGGGGGGGGGCGGAAACACCATATATTTT

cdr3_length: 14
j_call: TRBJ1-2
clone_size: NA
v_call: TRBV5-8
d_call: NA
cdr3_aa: CASSLEAFLYGYTF
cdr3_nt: TGTGCCAGCAGCTTGGAAGCATTCCTCTATGGCTACACCTTC